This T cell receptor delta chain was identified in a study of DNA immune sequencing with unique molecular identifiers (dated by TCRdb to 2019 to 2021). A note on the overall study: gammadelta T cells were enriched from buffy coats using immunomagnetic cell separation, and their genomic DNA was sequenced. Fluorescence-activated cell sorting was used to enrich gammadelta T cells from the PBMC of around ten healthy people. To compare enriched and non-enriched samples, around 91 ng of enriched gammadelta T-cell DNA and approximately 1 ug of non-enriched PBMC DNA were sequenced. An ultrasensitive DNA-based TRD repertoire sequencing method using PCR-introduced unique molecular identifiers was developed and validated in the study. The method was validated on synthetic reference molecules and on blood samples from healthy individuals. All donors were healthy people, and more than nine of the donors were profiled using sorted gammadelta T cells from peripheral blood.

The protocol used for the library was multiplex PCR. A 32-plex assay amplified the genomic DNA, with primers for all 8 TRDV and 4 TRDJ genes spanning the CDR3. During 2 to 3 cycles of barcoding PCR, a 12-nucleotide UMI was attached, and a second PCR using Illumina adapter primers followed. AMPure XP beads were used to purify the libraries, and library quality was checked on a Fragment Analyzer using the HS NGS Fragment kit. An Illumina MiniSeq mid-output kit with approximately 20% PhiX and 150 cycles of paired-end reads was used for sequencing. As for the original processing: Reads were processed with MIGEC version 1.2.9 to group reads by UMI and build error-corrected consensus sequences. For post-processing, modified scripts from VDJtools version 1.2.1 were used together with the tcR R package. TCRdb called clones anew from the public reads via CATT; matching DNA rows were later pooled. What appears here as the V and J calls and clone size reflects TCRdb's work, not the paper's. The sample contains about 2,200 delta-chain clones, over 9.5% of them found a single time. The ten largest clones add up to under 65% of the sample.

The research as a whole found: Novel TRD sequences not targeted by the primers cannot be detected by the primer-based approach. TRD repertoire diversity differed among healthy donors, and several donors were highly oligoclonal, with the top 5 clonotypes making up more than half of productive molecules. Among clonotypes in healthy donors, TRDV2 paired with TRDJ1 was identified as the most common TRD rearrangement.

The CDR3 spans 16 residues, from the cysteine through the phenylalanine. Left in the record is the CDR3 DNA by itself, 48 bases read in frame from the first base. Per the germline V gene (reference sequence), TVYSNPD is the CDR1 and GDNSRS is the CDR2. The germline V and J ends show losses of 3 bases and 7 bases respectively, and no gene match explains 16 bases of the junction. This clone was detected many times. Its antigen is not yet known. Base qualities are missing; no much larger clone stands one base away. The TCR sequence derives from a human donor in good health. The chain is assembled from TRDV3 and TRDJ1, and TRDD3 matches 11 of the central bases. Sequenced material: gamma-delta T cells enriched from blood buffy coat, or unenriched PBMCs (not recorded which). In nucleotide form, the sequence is TGTGCCTTAGACTTCTTACTGGGGGATAAGAAGAGTAAACTCATCTTT. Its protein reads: CALDFLLGDKKSKLIF.